This T cell receptor beta chain stems from a study of blood T cell repertoires in COVID-19. At the level of the study: The origin of the acute and convalescent COVID-19 samples was the United States, Italy and Spain.

Under the authors' procedure: Estimated nucleated cell counts came from reference gene primer amplification. The data were produced by immunoSEQ multiplex PCR, yet TCRdb's version contains in-frame clones alone and is incomplete. Clone size and V and J calls were adopted from that table, with D and trimming inferred from the DNA. The sample carries 200,000 to 250,000 clones, 70% to 90% recorded once. Recruits, aged roughly 18 to 89 years, lived in 24 US areas. Exposed enrollees had met someone with a PCR-confirmed or clinician-diagnosed COVID-19 case at some point within the 2 weeks before study entry. The CDR3 has 15 residues. The germline gives CDR1 MGHRA, CDR2 YSYEKL. Between the trimmed V and J ends, which lost 1 base and 0 bases, there was a span of 7 bases.

The rearrangement joins TRBV4-1 to TRBJ2-1, with TRBD2 as a possible D gene (5 bases). This clonotype was sampled from a woman aged 30 to 39 who had been exposed to COVID-19. Sequenced material: PBMCs or T cells enriched from blood (not recorded which). The CDR3 reads CASSQGLASYNEQFF. The CDR3 DNA reads TGCGCCAGCAGCCAAGGCCTAGCCTCCTACAATGAGCAGTTCTTC.